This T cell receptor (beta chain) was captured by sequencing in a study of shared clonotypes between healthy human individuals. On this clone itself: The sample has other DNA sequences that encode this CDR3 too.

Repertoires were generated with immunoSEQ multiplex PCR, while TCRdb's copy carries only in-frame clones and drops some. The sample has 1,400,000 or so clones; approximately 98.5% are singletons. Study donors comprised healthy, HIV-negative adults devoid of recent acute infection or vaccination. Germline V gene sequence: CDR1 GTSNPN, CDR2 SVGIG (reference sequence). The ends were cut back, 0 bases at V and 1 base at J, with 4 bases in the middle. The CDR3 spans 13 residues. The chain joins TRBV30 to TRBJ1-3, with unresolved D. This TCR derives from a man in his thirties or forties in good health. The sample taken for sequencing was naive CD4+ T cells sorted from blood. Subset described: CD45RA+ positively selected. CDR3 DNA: TGTGCCTGGAGTGTATCTTCTGGAAACACCATATATTTT. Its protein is CAWSVSSGNTIYF.